This TCR beta chain was profiled in a study of T cell repertoires in cytomegalovirus infection. At the level of the study: Evidence of both CMV infection and a matching HLA type came from public TCR beta signatures. Study findings and constraints: Summed frequency of shared TCR beta families picked out CMV carriers who also had the relevant HLA. Clonotypes of TCR beta that were HLA-C-restricted and CMV-specific dominated the ex vivo response.

CDR1 is MNHEY, CDR2 SMNVEV, per germline (reference sequence). The CDR3 consists of 13 residues. Trimming stripped 1 base from V and 10 bases from J, with 13 bases between. As concerns this clonotype: Its antigen is unknown.

Using its own MiXCR run on the reads, TCRdb lists one record per CDR3 protein. In the table there are more than 500,000 distinct CDR3 sequences, approximately 17% of which are singletons. What was sequenced was CD8+ T cells from PBMCs. The genes are TRBV27 and TRBJ1-2, with a weak D call TRBD1 (5 bases). The TCR comes from a human donor in good health (CMV status not recorded). Some clones in this sample may be carry-over from other donors' samples. The CDR3, as DNA: TGTGCCAGCAGTTTATTCGGACATGATTTCTACACCTTC. Translating it yields CASSLFGHDFYTF.